This TCR beta chain was identified during a study of cytomegalovirus exposure and HLA in healthy donors (dated by TCRdb to 2015 to 2018). Describing the broader study: According to an earlier analysis of several hundred of the donors, some 170 million T cells yielded 95 million to 140 million unique TCR beta sequences and roughly 280 Gb of sequence data. An early release covering roughly 640 HLA-typed donors comprised about 300 gigabases of sequencing data and tens of millions of unique TCR sequences. Of the roughly 390 genotyped donors, 81% were placed in the genetic ancestry cluster associated with self-reported Caucasian donors. The study aimed to test whether cataloging public T cell receptors could reveal signatures of past pathogen exposure. The study profiled the T cell repertoires of about 640 subjects by immunosequencing and related them to cytomegalovirus serostatus. Besides the first cohort of 550 to 750 subjects, a separate validation cohort made up of over 100 different subjects was used. To predict cytomegalovirus infection status, the study combined high-throughput TCR immunosequencing, statistical association of individual TCRs with disease status, and machine learning. A later analysis re-examined previously published TCR beta repertoires from roughly 650 donors and added high-resolution HLA genotyping to investigate patterns of TCR occurrence. The later analysis used no new phenotypic data to find candidate immune exposures, relying instead on TCR beta sequences and their occurrence across donors. To decide whether each TCR beta V gene segment behaved as functional or pseudogenic, an earlier analysis of some 540 of the donors relied on high-throughput TCR beta sequencing. Donor age, sex, ethnicity and CMV serostatus were collected together with the repertoire data. A later genetic analysis took genome-wide SNP genotypes for 398 of the 666 donors and used that subset as a discovery cohort. Every repertoire in the discovery cohort had been generated on one and the same sequencing platform. HLA typing covered class I and class II loci at four-digit resolution. The number of typed donors differed by locus: roughly 629-630 for A, B, C, DRB1 and DQB1; 522 for DQA1; over 600 for DPA1; and about 450 for DPB1. A few DR-DQ haplotypes were treated as single units for association and clustering because of strong linkage in the cohort. On average, roughly 240,000 unique TCR beta nucleotide sequences were sequenced per donor among roughly 430 genotyped donors of the cohort, with around 19% of those sequences being non-productive. Results the study describes overall, beyond this receptor: Three of the identified cytomegalovirus-associated TCR beta chains were confirmed in vitro to be specific for cytomegalovirus antigens. Cytomegalovirus status was reported to be diagnosed by the classifier with high specificity and sensitivity in both the original and validation cohorts. A later analysis associated about 17,000 TCR beta sequences with specific HLA alleles at a false discovery rate of 0.05. Because some donors lacked HLA typing at each locus, the association tests relied only on the typed subset. In a later genetic analysis, fewer N-insertions in productive TCRs were reported among donors in an Asian-associated ancestry cluster than the roughly 700-donor mean. In a later analysis, TCR association rates were found to vary across HLA loci, with the most associated TCRs seen for DRB1 alleles and the fewest for HLA-C alleles. In the study, around 160 TCR beta chains were listed as associated with cytomegalovirus. The earlier analysis of a few hundred of the donors excluded some 15 rarely observed V segments, including chromosome 9 orphons, because counts were too low. A cluster of highly shared sequence variants was judged likely to represent a technical artifact of the sequencing pipeline. V-gene and J-gene trimming of TCR beta chains was associated with a missense DCLRE1C variant in a later genetic analysis, and the association was replicated in an independent cohort. In this cohort, only TCR beta chains were sequenced, and detectable features were limited by the absence of alpha or paired-chain data. In a later analysis, HLA-associated TCR beta chains were found to be more clonally expanded and to have lower generation probabilities than equally common non-associated chains. According to a later analysis, parvovirus B19, influenza, CMV and Epstein-Barr virus appeared linked to several top co-occurrence clusters. Most TCR sequences were observed very rarely across donors, whereas some public TCRs were present in many individuals. The only immune exposure information available for the cohort was CMV serostatus. Roughly uniform sequencing depth across donors was assumed in presence/absence analyses, although this assumption may not hold. A further reported finding was that TCR beta sequences accurately predicted the HLA-A and HLA-B alleles for most subjects in the first cohort. Strong co-occurrence of HLA alleles, especially DR and DQ, made assigning TCR associations to individual alleles difficult. Linkage disequilibrium might explain the correlated functional status among segregating V segments, but an unknown experimental factor could not be ruled out. According to the authors, the approach could potentially be generalized to other disease states and immunological phenotypes. Most CMV-associated TCR beta chains appeared to be HLA-restricted in a later analysis, and the HLA associations seemed to be driven largely by CMV exposure. In an earlier analysis of approximately 600 of the donors, most TCR beta V segments were observed in productive rearrangements about 87% or about 30% of the time, broadly matching IMGT annotations.

Library prep was done by the immunoSEQ multiplex PCR assay. For the multiplex PCR, a mixture combining 60 forward primers for TCR Vbeta segments and 13 reverse primers for TCR Jbeta segments was used. Amplification of the CDR3 region of rearranged TCR beta genes was performed with a multiplex PCR assay on genomic DNA. The Illumina HiSeq System was used to sequence the amplified TCR beta libraries as 87-base-pair reads. Processing in the source paper ran as follows. In a later analysis, 80 million or so unique TCR beta chains were counted across the roughly 670 repertoires, and about 10 million of these chains were shared by at least two donors. Raw reads were error-corrected and collapsed into unique sequences with a nearest-neighbor algorithm that merged closely related sequences to remove PCR and sequencing errors. To assign V, D and J gene segments, CDR3 sequences were aligned to IMGT reference sequences. For a sequence to be retained, a match of at least six nucleotides was required to both a V gene segment and a J gene segment. Rearrangements were classified as productive when the CDR3 lacked stop codons and remained in frame with V and J, and all other rearrangements were classified as non-productive. Following IMGT convention, CDR3 was defined as the stretch from the second conserved V-encoded cysteine up to the conserved J-encoded phenylalanine. The earlier analysis of a few hundred of the donors excluded sequences that lacked an unambiguous match to a single V gene segment. An earlier analysis of 500 to 700 of the donors classified V segments as functional when productive rearrangements were above 56.7% and as segregating when the standard deviation between donors was above 5%. A statistical classification framework was built for diagnosing cytomegalovirus status from the catalog of TCR beta chain sequences. V and J gene assignment, in a later analysis, came from comparing TCR nucleotide sequences with IMGT/GENE-DB human TR gene sequences. The TCRdist pipeline was used in a later analysis to assign CDR3 sequences and most-parsimonious VDJ recombination scenarios. In a later analysis, each TCR beta chain was defined by its CDR3 amino acid sequence together with its V-gene family, and reads without a unique V-gene family were excluded. To address suspected cross-contamination and a sequencing artifact, a later analysis removed approximately 600 highly shared, low-generation-probability nucleotide sequences. For each public chain, a later analysis derived a clonal expansion index from normalized ranks of inferred template counts within each repertoire. Generation probabilities in a later analysis came from a VDJ recombination model fitted to out-of-frame rearrangements, and those results were checked against IGoR. In a later analysis, TCR-TCR, TCR-HLA and TCR-CMV co-occurrence was scored with hypergeometric tests, and a repertoire-size bias correction was applied to TCR pairs. To estimate false discovery rates, a later analysis permuted the HLA or CMV assignments 20 times. A later analysis grouped co-occurring TCRs with DBSCAN, adding TCRdist sequence similarity when clustering within HLA-allele-positive subsets. Co-occurrence clustering excluded repertoires with fewer than 30,000 or more than 120,000 public chains, plus five with anomalous nucleotide sharing. In its TCRdb copy, this immuneACCESS table keeps in-frame sequences only and misses some clones. Where compared with another copy, unresolved V genes explain less than half of these, and the others have no known cause. For V, J and clone size, that table is used; D and trimming come from the DNA. For this sample there are more than 150,000 clones; around 76% appear just once. The ten most abundant clones make up 1.5% to 1.9% of the sample.

This clone was found a few times. Which antigen it targets is not known. Nothing much larger sits one base from this clone, and base qualities are not available. In total, approximately 700 healthy bone marrow donors made up the cohort. Cohort members were all nominally healthy when sampled, although unrecorded immune exposures were likely present. The donor was CMV seronegative and belonged to the group of 350 or so seronegative cohort members. Each donor provided a peripheral blood sample, and peripheral blood mononuclear cells were used for TCR beta sequencing. The Qiagen DNeasy Blood Extraction Kit was used to extract genomic DNA from the blood cell samples. Material for sequencing was PBMCs. The sequence derives from a man aged 35 to 55 in good health and CMV-seronegative.

The CDR3 loop reads CASSPHYGTGRVGKLFF. The DNA sequence is given as TGTGCCAGCAGCCCCCACTACGGGACAGGGAGGGTCGGAAAACTGTTTTTT. The chain couples TRBV14 to TRBJ1-4; TRBD1 matches 9 bases in the middle. Trimmed from V: 4 bases; trimmed from J: 10 bases; junction bases lacking a gene match: 16. The CDR3 starts with the cysteine, ends with the phenylalanine, and has 17 residues. Here the CDR3 DNA is all that survives: 51 bases in frame from base 1. The germline V gene sets CDR1 to SGHDN and CDR2 to FVKESK.